Given below is one TCR beta chain in context. How the authors handled the data: Reference gene primer amplification yielded estimated nucleated cell counts. The table came from immunoSEQ multiplex PCR; TCRdb's copy has only in-frame clones and leaves some out. Clonal size and the V and J genes are those of that table, whereas D and trimming came from the DNA. The sample yields some 210,000 clones, almost 85% seen once. This specimen belongs to a study of blood T cell repertoires in COVID-19. Study as a whole: Material from acute and convalescent COVID-19 was sourced from the United States, Italy and Spain. The analysed material was cDNA or gDNA that came from T cells, B-cell-depleted T cells, or PBMCs.

This CDR3 has 14 amino acids. Germline V gives CDR1 MNHEY, CDR2 SVGAGI. The V end lost 7 bases, the J end lost 0 bases, and 12 bases lay between the germline ends. This clonotype originated in a woman between 40 and 55 years old with acute or convalescent COVID-19. This rearrangement joins TRBV6-5 to TRBJ1-2; D gene unclear. What was sequenced was peripheral blood. CDR3 sequence (DNA): TGTGCCAGCACCTACCGGGGTACTAACTATGGCTACACCTTC. Protein product: CASTYRGTNYGYTF.